This T cell receptor beta chain was identified in a study of preoperative IRX-2 immunotherapy in early breast cancer. The repertoire was sequenced with immunoSEQ multiplex PCR; TCRdb's copy has only in-frame clones and lacks some. The sample lists tens of thousands of clones, nearly 95% occurring once. Germline lookup yields CDR1 SGDLS and CDR2 YYNGEE. The CDR3 is made up of 15 amino acids. Trimming cost V 2 bases and J 7 bases; bases outside gene matches: 5. The sample's treatment: preoperative locoregional IRX-2 cytokine immunotherapy. Samples came from a phase Ib trial of preoperative locoregional IRX-2 cytokine immunotherapy.

This specimen was taken from a patient treated with IRX-2 immunotherapy. This chain uses TRBV9 with TRBJ2-1, with 11 positions matching TRBD2. The sequence derives from a human donor with breast cancer. The CDR3 DNA follows: TGTGCCAGCAGCGTTAGCGGGAGGGCCTTGAATGAGCAGTTCTTC. As protein: CASSVSGRALNEQFF.